Shown below are 22 T cell receptor beta chains from a single sample sequenced in a study of blood T cell repertoires in COVID-19. Assay: immunoSEQ multiplex PCR; the TCRdb copy retains only in-frame clones and omits some. Of roughly 100,000 clones in the sample, about 75% were seen once. Sequencing was done on a sample of peripheral blood. These TCRs come from a man older than 75 with acute or convalescent COVID-19.

The V and J genes are TRBV10-3 and TRBJ2-7; TRBD2 aligns across 11 bases. The trim removed 4 bases at V and 2 bases at J, leaving 13 bases unmatched. The germline gives CDR1 ENHRY, CDR2 SYGVKD. CDR3 length: 18 residues. The chain's CDR3 is CAISGTSGRGDKPYEQYF. CDR3 in DNA: TGTGCCATCAGTGGAACTAGCGGGAGAGGTGACAAACCCTACGAGCAGTACTTC.

The DNA of the CDR3 is TGTGCCAGCAGCTTACCGGACAGGGGGCGCAAGACCGGGGAGCTGTTTTTT. Translated, it gives CASSLPDRGRKTGELFF. The V call is TRBV6-4, the J call TRBJ2-2; 11 bases match TRBD1. This CDR3 has 17 residues. The germline CDR1 and CDR2 sequences are MRHNA and SNTAGT. J gave up 5 bases and V 6 bases, and 11 bases lay outside the gene matches.

The rearrangement uses TRBV6-9 and TRBJ1-2; perhaps TRBD1 as D (5 bases). This CDR3 spans 12 amino acids. V was cut by 8 bases and J by 2 bases, with 9 bases left in between. The germline V gene encodes CDR1 MNHGY and CDR2 SVAAGI. The CDR3 region is CASQGQNYGYTF. The CDR3 bases are TGTGCCAGCCAGGGTCAAAACTATGGCTACACCTTC.

The genes are TRBV5-4 and TRBJ2-7; TRBD2 aligns across 11 bases. This CDR3 is 16 amino acids long. The J segment lost 3 bases and the V segment lost 5 bases, leaving 10 bases of the junction unmatched. Germline CDR1 and CDR2: SGHNT and YYREEE (reference sequence). DNA for the CDR3: TGTGCCAGCAGTACAACTAGCGGGAGAGGGGACTACGAGCAGTACTTC. It codes for CASSTTSGRGDYEQYF.

This chain connects TRBV18 to TRBJ1-4; TRBD1 might be the D (6 bases). Germline-derived CDR1 and CDR2 are KGHSH and LQKENI. Trimming stripped 6 bases from V and 7 bases from J, with 15 bases between. The CDR3 is made up of 14 amino acids. CDR3 residues: CASSRQGRSEKLFF. Here the CDR3 DNA reads TGTGCCAGCTCTCGTCAGGGGCGCAGTGAAAAACTGTTTTTT.

At least ten counts were recorded for this clone. DNA of the CDR3: TGTGCCAGCAGCCCAGAAGGGAGGAGGGCTTTCTTT. It encodes CASSPEGRRAFF. The chain has TRBV12-3 or TRBV12-4 and TRBJ1-1; no clear D. CDR3 length: 12 residues. Between the trimmed V and J ends, which lost 6 bases and 11 bases, there was a span of 16 bases.

This clone was counted a few times. The J gene is TRBJ2-3, the V gene TRBV7-3; TRBD2 is a possible D gene (5 bases). Germline CDR1 is SGHTA and CDR2 is FQGTGA. The CDR3 sequence is 13 residues long. Trimming removed 4 bases from V and 6 bases from J, with 11 bases in between. The CDR3 loop is CASSWTPGDTQYF. CDR3 sequence (DNA): TGTGCCAGCAGCTGGACTCCGGGTGATACGCAGTATTTT.

The chain is built from TRBV19 and TRBJ1-5, with 8 positions matching TRBD1. The trim removed 7 bases at V and 5 bases at J, leaving 10 bases unmatched. Per the germline V gene, CDR1 is LNHDA and CDR2 is SQIVND (reference sequence). The CDR3 runs 15 residues. The CDR3 DNA follows: TGTGCCAGTATCCTACGTGACAGGGGACATCAGCCCCAGCATTTT. It is translated as CASILRDRGHQPQHF.

The rearrangement joins TRBV4-1 to TRBJ1-5; D unresolved. The germline CDR1 and CDR2 sequences are MGHRA and YSYEKL. CDR3 length equals 15 residues. V dropped 2 bases and J dropped 2 bases, with 10 bases sitting between them. The CDR3 region has the DNA TGCGCCAGCAGCCAAACCGGGAAGGGCAATCAGCCCCAGCATTTT. It encodes CASSQTGKGNQPQHF.

V is TRBV11-2 and J is TRBJ1-4, with no clear D. Germline values: CDR1 SGHAT, CDR2 FQNNGV. Trimming pared 0 bases from V and 8 bases from J, leaving 7 bases between. CDR3 length equals 13 residues. CDR3 protein: CASSLEPEEKLFF. CDR3 bases: TGTGCCAGCAGCTTAGAACCTGAGGAAAAACTGTTTTTT.

The V and J genes are TRBV28 and TRBJ1-5; 11 positions match TRBD1. From germline, CDR1 is MDHEN and CDR2 SYDVKM. J lost 4 bases, V lost 6 bases, and 5 bases had no gene match. This CDR3 has 15 amino acids. CDR3 residues: CASRQGTGGNQPQHF. The CDR3 DNA follows: TGTGCCAGCAGGCAAGGGACAGGGGGGAATCAGCCCCAGCATTTT.

V usage is TRBV10-3 and J usage is TRBJ2-2; 9 bases line up with TRBD1. Germline CDR1 and CDR2: ENHRY and SYGVKD. This CDR3 spans 18 amino acids. After removal of 3 bases from V and 7 bases from J, the junction contained 15 bases not matched to a gene. The CDR3 DNA follows: TGTGCCATCAGTGACCCTATCTCCAGGACAGGGGATATCGGGGAGCTGTTTTTT. Translated, it gives CAISDPISRTGDIGELFF.

This clone came up once. The J gene is TRBJ2-1, the V gene TRBV7-6; 7 nucleotides line up with TRBD1. V shed 1 base, J shed 0 bases, and the junction held 9 bases outside the gene matches. The CDR3 loop spans 18 amino acids. Germline V CDR1 and CDR2: SGHVS, FNYEAQ. CDR3 amino acids: CASSLVRGGHSSYNEQFF. In nucleotides, the CDR3 is TGTGCCAGCAGCTTAGTCCGAGGGGGCCACAGCTCCTACAATGAGCAGTTCTTC.

The genes are TRBV11-2 and TRBJ1-3, with D tentatively TRBD1 (5 bases). V shed 5 bases and J shed 2 bases, with 7 bases lying between them. CDR3 length: 13 amino acids. CDR1 and CDR2 from the germline V gene are SGHAT and FQNNGV. The DNA of the CDR3 is TGTGCCAGCAGCCCAGGGACTGGAAACACCATATATTTT. Amino acid sequence: CASSPGTGNTIYF.

V and J are TRBV27 and TRBJ2-3, with TRBD2 matching over 10 bases. Germline V CDR1 and CDR2: MNHEY, SMNVEV (reference sequence). The CDR3 contains 17 residues. V lost 3 bases to trimming and J lost 0 bases; unmatched junction nucleotides: 6. CDR3 DNA: TGTGCCAGCAGTTTCCCCTGGACTAGCGGAAGCACAGATACGCAGTATTTT. Translated, it gives CASSFPWTSGSTDTQYF.

The gene calls are TRBV28 and TRBJ2-3; D might be TRBD1 (5 bases). V lost 6 bases and J 2 bases, leaving 18 bases between the germline ends. Germline V gene lookup returns CDR1 MDHEN and CDR2 SYDVKM. This CDR3 spans 16 amino acids. CDR3 nucleotide sequence: TGTGCCAGCAGCACAAGACAGCCCCCCCACACAGATACGCAGTATTTT. This encodes CASSTRQPPHTDTQYF.

V usage is TRBV28 and J usage is TRBJ1-4; no firm D call. The ends were cut back, 11 bases at V and 8 bases at J, with 18 bases in the middle. Germline loops: CDR1 MDHEN, CDR2 SYDVKM. CDR3 length: 13 residues. The CDR3 region has the DNA TGTGCCTCCATGGGCCTCGAGACCGAAAAACTGTTTTTT. Its protein product is CASMGLETEKLFF.

The CDR3 is CASSLTLAGQETQYF. In nucleotides, the CDR3 is TGCGCCAGCAGCTTGACACTAGCGGGCCAAGAGACCCAGTACTTC. This chain joins TRBV5-1 and TRBJ2-5, with 9 bases aligning to TRBD2. CDR1 and CDR2 from the germline V gene are SGHRS and YFSETQ. The length of the CDR3 is 15 residues. The V gene end was trimmed by 1 base and the J gene end by 1 base; junction bases not matched to a gene: 2.

This clone turned up a few times. The rearrangement joins TRBV24-1 to TRBJ2-2, with TRBD1 matching over 9 bases. V gave up 4 bases and J gave up 3 bases; unmatched junction bases: 5. This CDR3 is built from 16 residues. The germline CDR1 and CDR2 sequences are KGHDR and SFDVKD. CDR3 sequence reads: CATSEGGQGDTGELFF. The CDR3 DNA follows: TGTGCCACCAGTGAAGGGGGACAGGGAGACACCGGGGAGCTGTTTTTT.

The chain carries TRBV7-2 and TRBJ2-1, with 8 bases identical to TRBD2. V shed 1 base, J shed 3 bases, and the junction held 2 bases outside the gene matches. Germline CDR1 is SGHTA and CDR2 is FQGNSA. The CDR3 extends over 15 amino acids. DNA of the CDR3: TGTGCCAGCAGCTTAGACGGGAGGGGCTACAATGAGCAGTTCTTC. As protein: CASSLDGRGYNEQFF.

V and J are TRBV11-2 and TRBJ2-2; 9 nucleotides agree with TRBD2. The CDR3 loop spans 15 amino acids. Germline V CDR1 and CDR2: SGHAT, FQNNGV. Trimming at V came to 6 bases and at J to 7 bases, leaving 9 bases not matched to a gene. The CDR3 bases are TGTGCCAGCAGACTGGCGGGAGGGCCAAACGGGGAGCTGTTTTTT. Protein product: CASRLAGGPNGELFF.

The chain employs TRBV5-1 and TRBJ2-3; 9 bases align to TRBD1. Germline V gene sequence: CDR1 SGHRS, CDR2 YFSETQ. With V trimmed by 0 bases and J by 4 bases, 6 bases remained unmatched. This CDR3 has 16 amino acids. The CDR3: CASSLAGTGKADTQYF. CDR3 bases: TGCGCCAGCAGCTTGGCAGGGACAGGGAAAGCAGATACGCAGTATTTT.